This TCR beta chain was recovered during a study of blood T cell repertoires in COVID-19. Study background: Acute and convalescent COVID-19 specimens originated in the United States, Italy and Spain.

V was clipped by 4 bases and J by 4 bases, with 17 bases between them. This CDR3 spans 15 amino acids. Germline CDR1 SGHDT, CDR2 YYEEEE. Sequenced by immunoSEQ multiplex PCR; TCRdb stores in-frame clones only, minus some. Of under 350,000 clones in the sample, approximately 90% were seen once. The origin of this receptor is a man aged 40-50 years with acute or convalescent COVID-19. This sequence joins TRBV5-6 and TRBJ1-2; perhaps TRBD1 as D (6 bases). The source material was peripheral blood. DNA of the CDR3: TGTGCCAGCAGCCATCGGACAGCGAGAGGCTATGGCTACACCTTC. This encodes CASSHRTARGYGYTF.